This T cell receptor (beta chain) was found in a study of T cells after yellow fever vaccination. The junction had 5 bases not matched to a gene; V was cut back by 1 base and J by 2 bases. This CDR3 has 16 residues. Germline CDR1 and CDR2: LNHDA and SQIVND (reference sequence). TCRdb re-called the 5' RACE reads through MiXCR, storing one row per CDR3 protein. Of some 500,000 distinct CDR3 sequences in the sample, approximately 12% were seen once. This specimen consisted of PBMCs, obtained on the day of the yellow fever booster vaccination. V is TRBV19 and J is TRBJ2-5, with TRBD2 matching over 9 bases. The source of this sequence is a man in his thirties or forties who received the YFV17D yellow fever vaccine. Written as DNA, the CDR3 is TGTGCCAGTAGTATAGCCCGTCTAGCGGGACAAGAGACCCAGTACTTC. It specifies CASSIARLAGQETQYF.